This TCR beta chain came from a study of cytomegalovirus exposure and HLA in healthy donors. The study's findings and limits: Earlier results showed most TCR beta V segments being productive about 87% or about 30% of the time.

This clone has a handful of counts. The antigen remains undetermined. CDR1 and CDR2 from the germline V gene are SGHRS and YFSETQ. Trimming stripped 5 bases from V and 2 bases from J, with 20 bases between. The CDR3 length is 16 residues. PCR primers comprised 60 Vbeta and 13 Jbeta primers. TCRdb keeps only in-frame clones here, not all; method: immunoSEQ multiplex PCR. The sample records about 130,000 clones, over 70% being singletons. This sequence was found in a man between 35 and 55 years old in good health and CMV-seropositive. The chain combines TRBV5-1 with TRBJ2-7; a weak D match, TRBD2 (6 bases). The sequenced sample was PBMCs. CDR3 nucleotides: TGCGCCAGCAGACCTGTCGGGACTGCTTCCACCTACGAGCAGTACTTC. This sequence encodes CASRPVGTASTYEQYF.